Sequencing of this TCR beta chain was carried out in a study of T cell changes during pregnancy in multiple sclerosis (dated by TCRdb to the late 2010s). The study in broad terms: The study looked at changes in the T cell repertoire across pregnancy in women with multiple sclerosis.

The library was produced with the immunoSEQ multiplex PCR assay. This is the immuneACCESS table as TCRdb keeps it, with only in-frame sequences that have V and J called. A part of the clones is gone; compared with another copy, unresolved V genes explain less than half, and the rest is unexplained. The sample table lists about 8,500 clones, 87% of them with a count of one. The top ten hold roughly 10% of the sample. Concerning this clone itself: Its antigen is not yet known. No base-level quality is on record; no much larger clone is a single base apart.

V is clipped by 4 bases and J by 0 bases, and the sequence between their germline boundaries is 13 bases long. CDR3 length: 14 amino acids, cysteine to phenylalanine. The entry retains the CDR3 DNA only, 42 bases that are in frame from base 1. As encoded in the germline V gene, CDR1 is SQVTM while CDR2 is ANQGSEA. The rearrangement joined TRBV29-1 to TRBJ2-7; a tentative D match to TRBD1 spans 5 bases. The sequencing used CD8+ T cells from peripheral blood mononuclear cells, collected in the first trimester of pregnancy. This receptor was identified in a female donor in good health, enrolled as a control in a pregnancy study. This receptor has the CDR3 CSVAQGEGSYEQYF. The DNA sequence follows: TGCAGCGTTGCCCAGGGCGAAGGCTCCTACGAGCAGTACTTC.